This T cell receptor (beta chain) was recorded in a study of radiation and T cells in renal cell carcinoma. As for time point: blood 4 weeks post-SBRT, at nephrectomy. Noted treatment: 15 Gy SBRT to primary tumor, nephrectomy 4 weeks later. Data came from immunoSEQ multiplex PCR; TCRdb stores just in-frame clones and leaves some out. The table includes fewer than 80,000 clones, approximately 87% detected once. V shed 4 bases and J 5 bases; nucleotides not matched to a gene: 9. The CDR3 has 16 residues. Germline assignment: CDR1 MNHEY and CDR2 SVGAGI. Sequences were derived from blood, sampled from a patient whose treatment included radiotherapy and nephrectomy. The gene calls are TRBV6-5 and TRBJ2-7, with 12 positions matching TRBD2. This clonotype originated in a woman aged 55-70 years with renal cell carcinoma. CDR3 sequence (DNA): TGTGCCAGCAGTTGGCGACTAGCGGGAGTTGTTGACGAGCAGTACTTC. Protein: CASSWRLAGVVDEQYF.